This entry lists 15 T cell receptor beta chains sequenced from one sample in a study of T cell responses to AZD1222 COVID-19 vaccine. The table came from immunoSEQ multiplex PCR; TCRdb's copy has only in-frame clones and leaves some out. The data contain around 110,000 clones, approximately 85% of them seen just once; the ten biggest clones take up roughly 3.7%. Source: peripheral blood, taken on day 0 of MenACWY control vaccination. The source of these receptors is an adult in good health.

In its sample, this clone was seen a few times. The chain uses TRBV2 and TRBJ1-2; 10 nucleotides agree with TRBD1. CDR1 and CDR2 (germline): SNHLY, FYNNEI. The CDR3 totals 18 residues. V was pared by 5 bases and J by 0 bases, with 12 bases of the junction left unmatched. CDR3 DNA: TGTGCCAGCAGTACGACAGGGGGCCTCCGAACTTCTAACTATGGCTACACCTTC. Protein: CASSTTGGLRTSNYGYTF.

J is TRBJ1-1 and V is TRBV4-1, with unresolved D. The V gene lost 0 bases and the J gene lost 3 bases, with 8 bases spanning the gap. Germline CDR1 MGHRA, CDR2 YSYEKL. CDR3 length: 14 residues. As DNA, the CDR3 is TGCGCCAGCAGCCAAGATTTCGCATACACTGAAGCTTTCTTT. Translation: CASSQDFAYTEAFF.

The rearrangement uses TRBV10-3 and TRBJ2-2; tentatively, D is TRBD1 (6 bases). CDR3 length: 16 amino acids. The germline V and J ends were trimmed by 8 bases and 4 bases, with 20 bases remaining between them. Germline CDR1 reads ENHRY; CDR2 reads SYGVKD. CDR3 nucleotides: TGTGCCATCCGCTCTTCGGACAGTATAATCACCGGGGAGCTGTTTTTT. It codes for CAIRSSDSIITGELFF.

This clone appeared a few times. The CDR3 loop reads CASSLVDRRPSNYGYTF. As DNA, the CDR3 is TGTGCCAGCAGCTTAGTGGACAGGAGGCCTTCTAACTATGGCTACACCTTC. The chain combines TRBV7-9 with TRBJ1-2; 7 bases line up with TRBD1. In germline, CDR1 is SEHNR, CDR2 FQNEAQ (reference sequence). The J segment lost 0 bases and the V segment lost 1 base, leaving 8 bases of the junction unmatched. This CDR3 comprises 17 residues.

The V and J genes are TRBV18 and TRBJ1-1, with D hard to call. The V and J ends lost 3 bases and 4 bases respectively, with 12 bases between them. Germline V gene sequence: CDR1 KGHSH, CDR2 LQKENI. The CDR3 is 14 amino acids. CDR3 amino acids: CASSPASLSTEAFF. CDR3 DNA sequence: TGTGCCAGCTCACCGGCCAGCCTAAGCACTGAAGCTTTCTTT.

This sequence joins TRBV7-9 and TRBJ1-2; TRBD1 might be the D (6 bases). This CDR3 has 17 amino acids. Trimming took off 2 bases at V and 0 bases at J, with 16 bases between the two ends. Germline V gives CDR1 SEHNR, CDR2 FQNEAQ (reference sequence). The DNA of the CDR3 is TGTGCCAGCAGCTTATTAGCGGGGGCACGAGCTAACTATGGCTACACCTTC. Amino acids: CASSLLAGARANYGYTF. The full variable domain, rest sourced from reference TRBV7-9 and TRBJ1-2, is DTGVSQNPRHKITKRGQNVTFRCDPISEHNRLYWYRQTLGQGPEFLTYFQNEAQLEKSRLLSDRFSAERPKGSFSTLEIQRTEQGDSAMYLCASSLLAGARANYGYTFGSGTRLTVV.

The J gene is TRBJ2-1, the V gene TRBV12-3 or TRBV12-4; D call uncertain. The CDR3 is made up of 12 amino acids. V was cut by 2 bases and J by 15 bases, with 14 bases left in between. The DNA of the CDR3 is TGTGCCAGCAGTTTATTCGGTCCCCCCCTGTTCTTC. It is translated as CASSLFGPPLFF.

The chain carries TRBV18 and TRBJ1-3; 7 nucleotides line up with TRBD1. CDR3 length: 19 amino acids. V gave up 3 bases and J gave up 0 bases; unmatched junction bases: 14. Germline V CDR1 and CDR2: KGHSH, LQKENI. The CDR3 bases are TGTGCCAGCTCACCGTCCCGGGACAGTAGGGCGAGCTCTGGAAACACCATATATTTT. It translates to CASSPSRDSRASSGNTIYF. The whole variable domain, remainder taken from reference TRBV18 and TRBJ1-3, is NAGVMQNPRHLVRRRGQEARLRCSPMKGHSHVYWYRQLPEEGLKFMVYLQKENIIDESGMPKERFSAEFPKEGPSILRIQQVVRGDSAAYFCASSPSRDSRASSGNTIYFGEGSWLTVV.

In DNA, the CDR3 is TGTGCCTGGAGTACCCCTCGTCCAGGCTACCAGCCCCAGCATTTT. Its protein product is CAWSTPRPGYQPQHF. This chain connects TRBV30 to TRBJ1-5; D unresolved. Trimming left V 2 bases short and J 7 bases short, with 18 bases between. Per the germline V gene, CDR1 is GTSNPN and CDR2 is SVGIG (reference sequence). The CDR3 runs to 15 residues.

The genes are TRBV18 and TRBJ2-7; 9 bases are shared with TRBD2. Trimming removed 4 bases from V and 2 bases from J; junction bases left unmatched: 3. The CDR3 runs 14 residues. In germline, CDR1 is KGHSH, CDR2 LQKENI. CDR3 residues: CASSLGLAPYEQYF. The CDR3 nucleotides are TGTGCCAGCTCACTGGGACTAGCCCCCTACGAGCAGTACTTC. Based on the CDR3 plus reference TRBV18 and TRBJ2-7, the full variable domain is NAGVMQNPRHLVRRRGQEARLRCSPMKGHSHVYWYRQLPEEGLKFMVYLQKENIIDESGMPKERFSAEFPKEGPSILRIQQVVRGDSAAYFCASSLGLAPYEQYFGPGTRLTVT.

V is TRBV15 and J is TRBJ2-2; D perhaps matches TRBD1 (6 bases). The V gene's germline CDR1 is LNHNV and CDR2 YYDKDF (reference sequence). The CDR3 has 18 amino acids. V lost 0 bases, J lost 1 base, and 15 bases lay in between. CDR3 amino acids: CATSREWGHTENTGELFF. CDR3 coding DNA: TGTGCCACCAGCAGAGAATGGGGACATACAGAGAACACCGGGGAGCTGTTTTTT.

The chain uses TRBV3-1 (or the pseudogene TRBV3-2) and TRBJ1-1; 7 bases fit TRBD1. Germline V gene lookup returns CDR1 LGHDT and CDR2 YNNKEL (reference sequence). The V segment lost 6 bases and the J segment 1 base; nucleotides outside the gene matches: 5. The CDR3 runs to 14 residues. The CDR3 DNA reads TGTGCCAGCAGTCAAAACAGGGGGAACACTGAAGCTTTCTTT. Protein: CASSQNRGNTEAFF.

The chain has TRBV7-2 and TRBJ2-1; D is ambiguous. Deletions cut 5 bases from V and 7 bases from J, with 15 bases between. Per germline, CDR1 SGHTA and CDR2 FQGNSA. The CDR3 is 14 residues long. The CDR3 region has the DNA TGTGCCAGCAGCCACCTTCCCCCGCGAAATGAGCAGTTCTTC. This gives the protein CASSHLPPRNEQFF.

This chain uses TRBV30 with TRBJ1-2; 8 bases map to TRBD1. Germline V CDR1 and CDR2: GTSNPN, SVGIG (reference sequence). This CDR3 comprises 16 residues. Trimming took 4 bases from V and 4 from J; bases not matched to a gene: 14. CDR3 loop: CAWTPPRTGMGYGYTF. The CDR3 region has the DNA TGTGCCTGGACCCCCCCCCGGACAGGGATGGGCTATGGCTACACCTTC.

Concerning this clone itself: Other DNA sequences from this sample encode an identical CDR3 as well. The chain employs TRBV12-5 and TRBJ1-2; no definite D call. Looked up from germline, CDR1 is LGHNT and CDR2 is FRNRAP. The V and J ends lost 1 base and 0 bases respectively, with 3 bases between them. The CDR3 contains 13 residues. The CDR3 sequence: CASGLGTNYGYTF. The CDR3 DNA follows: TGTGCTAGTGGTTTGGGAACTAACTATGGCTACACCTTC.